The 18 T cell receptor beta chains below come from one sample, sequenced in a study of T cell responses to AZD1222 COVID-19 vaccine. Here immunoSEQ multiplex PCR was the method, and the copy in TCRdb shows in-frame clones only, minus some. This sample has more than 80,000 clones, with 85% to 90% found just once. The starting material was peripheral blood, obtained on day 0 of AZD1222 vaccination. The receptors here all came from an adult in good health.

This chain joins TRBV5-4 and TRBJ2-5, with 7 bases that match TRBD1. J gave up 1 base and V 4 bases, and 1 base lay outside the gene matches. This CDR3 has 13 amino acids. The germline gives CDR1 SGHNT, CDR2 YYREEE (reference sequence). In DNA, the CDR3 is TGTGCCAGCAGCCGGGACAGCCAAGAGACCCAGTACTTC. It translates to CASSRDSQETQYF.

The chain uses TRBV5-1 and TRBJ1-2; D unresolved. The CDR3 extends over 13 amino acids. V was clipped by 0 bases and J by 6 bases, with 9 bases between them. Germline V lookup: CDR1 SGHRS, CDR2 YFSETQ. The CDR3 sequence is CASSLDNSDGYTF. The CDR3 DNA sequence: TGCGCCAGCAGCTTGGACAACTCAGATGGCTACACCTTC.

The chain employs TRBV5-5 and TRBJ1-2, with D unresolved. This CDR3 is built from 14 residues. The germline V and J ends were trimmed by 2 bases and 3 bases, with 11 bases remaining between them. Per germline, CDR1 SGHKS and CDR2 YYEKEE (reference sequence). CDR3 in amino acids: CASSLDGLDYGYTF. The CDR3 nucleotides are TGTGCCAGCAGCTTAGATGGACTGGACTATGGCTACACCTTC.

The chain joins TRBV6-5 to TRBJ2-7; D unclear. The V gene lost 5 bases and the J gene lost 3 bases, with 17 bases spanning the gap. Germline CDR1 is MNHEY and CDR2 is SVGAGI. CDR3 size: 15 residues. This CDR3 reads CASSPAGSGNYEQYF. CDR3 sequence (DNA): TGTGCCAGCAGTCCCGCCGGGTCCGGAAACTACGAGCAGTACTTC.

A single count supports this clone. The rearrangement joins TRBV5-4 to TRBJ2-2; D not resolved. Looked up from germline, CDR1 is SGHNT and CDR2 is YYREEE (reference sequence). Trimming removed 4 bases at V and 1 base at J, with 5 bases between. CDR3 length equals 13 residues. In DNA, the CDR3 is TGTGCCAGCAGCCCGGAGAACACCGGGGAGCTGTTTTTT. Its protein is CASSPENTGELFF.

The chain carries TRBV2 and TRBJ1-3; TRBD1 matches 8 bases. The CDR3 is 16 residues long. CDR1 is SNHLY and CDR2 is FYNNEI in the germline V gene. The trim removed 9 bases at V and 2 bases at J, leaving 12 bases unmatched. As DNA, the CDR3 is TGTGCCAGTCGCTTCCCTGGACAGGGTACTGGAAACACCATATATTTT. Its translation: CASRFPGQGTGNTIYF.

The gene calls are TRBV6-6 and TRBJ1-1; the D gene is possibly TRBD1 (5 bases). This CDR3 is 14 amino acids long. Germline values: CDR1 MNHNY, CDR2 SVGAGI (reference sequence). V was clipped by 0 bases and J by 3 bases, with 8 bases between them. CDR3 amino acids: CASSYSWGDTEAFF. CDR3 coding DNA: TGTGCCAGCAGTTACTCATGGGGGGACACTGAAGCTTTCTTT.

The J gene is TRBJ2-7, the V gene TRBV7-2, with TRBD2 matching over 7 bases. CDR3 length: 14 residues. In germline, CDR1 is SGHTA, CDR2 FQGNSA. V shed 3 bases and J 2 bases; nucleotides not matched to a gene: 4. In nucleotides, the CDR3 is TGTGCCAGCAGCTTCCGACTAGCTCCCTACGAGCAGTACTTC. This codes for CASSFRLAPYEQYF.

The CDR3 bases are TGTGCCAGCAGCTTAGGATGGAGACCTGAAGCTTTCTTT. Translated: CASSLGWRPEAFF. This chain links TRBV7-9 with TRBJ1-1; D gene unclear. CDR1 and CDR2 (germline): SEHNR, FQNEAQ (reference sequence). The CDR3 is made up of 13 amino acids. The V gene lost 1 base and the J gene lost 6 bases, with 9 bases spanning the gap.

This clone appeared once. This rearrangement joins TRBV28 to TRBJ1-2; the D is unclear. The ends were cut back, 7 bases at V and 4 bases at J, with 10 bases in the middle. Germline CDR1 reads MDHEN; CDR2 reads SYDVKM. The length of the CDR3 is 12 residues. CDR3 coding DNA: TGTGCCAGCACCATGGACGGCTATGGCTACACCTTC. Its protein is CASTMDGYGYTF.

The chain recombines TRBV5-1 with TRBJ1-2; tentatively, D is TRBD1 (6 bases). Germline V gene data show CDR1 as SGHRS and CDR2 as YFSETQ. The germline V and J ends were trimmed by 0 bases and 3 bases, with 12 bases remaining between them. The length of the CDR3 is 15 residues. The CDR3 DNA follows: TGCGCCAGCAGCTTGGATGGGACATCCCACTATGGCTACACCTTC. Its translation is CASSLDGTSHYGYTF.

The chain has TRBV30 and TRBJ1-1; maybe TRBD1 (5 bases). Per the germline V gene, CDR1 is GTSNPN and CDR2 is SVGIG (reference sequence). The V gene lost 5 bases and the J gene lost 11 bases, with 21 bases spanning the gap. The CDR3 sequence is 13 residues long. This chain's CDR3 is CAWGGDRVLGAFF. CDR3 DNA: TGTGCCTGGGGGGGAGACAGAGTCCTAGGGGCTTTCTTT.

The V and J genes are TRBV7-9 and TRBJ2-1; the match to TRBD1 covers 11 bases. There are 16 residues in the CDR3. Germline lookup yields CDR1 SEHNR and CDR2 FQNEAQ (reference sequence). After removal of 5 bases from V and 5 bases from J, the junction contained 8 bases not matched to a gene. For the CDR3, the DNA is TGTGCCAGCAGCCCGATCGGGACAGGGGGGAACAATGAGCAGTTCTTC. This encodes CASSPIGTGGNNEQFF.

The chain combines TRBV5-1 with TRBJ1-4; D gene uncertain. CDR3 size: 13 residues. V was cut by 4 bases and J by 5 bases, with 9 bases left in between. Germline CDR1 reads SGHRS; CDR2 reads YFSETQ. Written as DNA, the CDR3 is TGCGCCAGCAGCGTTCAGAAAAATGAAAAACTGTTTTTT. This codes for CASSVQKNEKLFF.

This chain links TRBV6-5 with TRBJ1-2; maybe TRBD1 (5 bases). The CDR3 loop spans 13 amino acids. V was cut by 5 bases and J by 7 bases, with 14 bases left in between. CDR1 and CDR2 (germline): MNHEY, SVGAGI. The CDR3 loop reads CASSRREGTGYTF. The CDR3 DNA is TGTGCCAGCAGTAGACGGGAGGGGACTGGCTACACCTTC.

The rearrangement links TRBV7-3 to TRBJ2-7; D unclear. The V end was cut by 3 bases, the J end by 3 bases, with 15 bases between. This CDR3 has 15 amino acids. Germline CDR1 is SGHTA and CDR2 is FQGTGA. CDR3 nucleotide sequence: TGTGCCAGCAGCTTTCAAGGCTCCCCACTCTACGAGCAGTACTTC. As protein: CASSFQGSPLYEQYF.

V is TRBV4-1 and J is TRBJ2-1; a possible D gene is TRBD2 (7 bases). Trimming removed 3 bases at V and 14 bases at J, with 17 bases between. The length of the CDR3 is 13 residues. In germline, CDR1 is MGHRA, CDR2 YSYEKL. The CDR3: CASSQGGGARKFF. DNA for the CDR3: TGCGCCAGCAGCCAGGGTGGGGGGGCCAGAAAGTTCTTC.

The chain is built from TRBV7-2 and TRBJ2-7; 7 nucleotides line up with TRBD2. With 2 bases clipped from V and 3 bases from J, the junction kept 7 bases outside the gene matches. From germline, CDR1 is SGHTA and CDR2 FQGNSA. The CDR3 consists of 15 residues. As DNA, the CDR3 is TGTGCCAGCAGCTTAAACCCGGGAGGAGTCTACGAGCAGTACTTC. This translates into CASSLNPGGVYEQYF.